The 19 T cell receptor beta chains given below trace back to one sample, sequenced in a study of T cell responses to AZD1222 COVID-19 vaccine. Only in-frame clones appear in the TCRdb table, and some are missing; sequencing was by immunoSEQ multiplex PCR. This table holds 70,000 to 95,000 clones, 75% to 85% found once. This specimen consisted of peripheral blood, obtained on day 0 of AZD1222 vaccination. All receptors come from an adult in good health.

CDR3 residues: CASSYLGNEQFF. The CDR3 DNA is TGTGCCAGCAGTTATCTGGGTAATGAGCAGTTCTTC. The rearrangement joins TRBV6-5 to TRBJ2-1; D is undetermined. In germline, CDR1 is MNHEY, CDR2 SVGAGI. The CDR3 is 12 residues long. The V end was cut by 3 bases, the J end by 7 bases, with 7 bases between.

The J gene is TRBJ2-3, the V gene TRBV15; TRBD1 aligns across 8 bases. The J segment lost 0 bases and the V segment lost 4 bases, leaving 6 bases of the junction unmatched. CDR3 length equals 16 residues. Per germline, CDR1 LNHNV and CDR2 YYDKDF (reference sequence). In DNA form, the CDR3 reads TGTGCCACCAGCAATGTGCAGGGGGCAAGCACAGATACGCAGTATTTT. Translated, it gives CATSNVQGASTDTQYF.

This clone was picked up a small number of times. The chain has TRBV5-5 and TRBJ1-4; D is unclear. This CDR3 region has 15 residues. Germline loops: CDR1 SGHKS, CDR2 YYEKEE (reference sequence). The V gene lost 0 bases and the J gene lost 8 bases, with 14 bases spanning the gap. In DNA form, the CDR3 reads TGTGCCAGCAGCTTGGGTTGGCAGCGGGAAGAAAAACTGTTTTTT. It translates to CASSLGWQREEKLFF.

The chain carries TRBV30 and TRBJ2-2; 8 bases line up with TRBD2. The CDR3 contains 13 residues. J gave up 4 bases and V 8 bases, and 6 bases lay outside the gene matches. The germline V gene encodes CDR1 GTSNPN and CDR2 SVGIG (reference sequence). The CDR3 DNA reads TGTGCCCGTACTAGCGGACTCACCGGGGAGCTGTTTTTT. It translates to CARTSGLTGELFF.

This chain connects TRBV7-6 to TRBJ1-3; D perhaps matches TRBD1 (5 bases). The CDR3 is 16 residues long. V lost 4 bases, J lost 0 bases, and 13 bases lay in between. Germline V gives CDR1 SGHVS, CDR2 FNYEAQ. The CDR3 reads CASSSKQGDSGNTIYF. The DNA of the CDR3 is TGTGCCAGCAGCTCCAAACAAGGGGACTCTGGAAACACCATATATTTT.

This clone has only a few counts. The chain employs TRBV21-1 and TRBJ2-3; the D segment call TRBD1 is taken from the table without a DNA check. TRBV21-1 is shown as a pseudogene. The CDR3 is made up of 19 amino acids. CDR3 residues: CASSRTDRGPEVLTDTQYF. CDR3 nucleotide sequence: TGTGCCAGCAGCAGAACAGACAGGGGGCCGGAGGTTCTAACAGATACGCAGTATTTT.

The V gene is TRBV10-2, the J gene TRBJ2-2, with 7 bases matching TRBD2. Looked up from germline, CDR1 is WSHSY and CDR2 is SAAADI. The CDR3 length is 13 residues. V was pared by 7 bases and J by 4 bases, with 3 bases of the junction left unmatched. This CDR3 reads CASNLAGTGELFF. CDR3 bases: TGCGCCAGCAACTTAGCGGGCACCGGGGAGCTGTTTTTT.

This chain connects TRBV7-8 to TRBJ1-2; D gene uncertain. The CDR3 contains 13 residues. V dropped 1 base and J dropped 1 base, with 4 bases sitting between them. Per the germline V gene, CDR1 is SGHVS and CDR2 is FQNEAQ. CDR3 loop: CASSLGGNYGYTF. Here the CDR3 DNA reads TGTGCCAGCAGCTTAGGGGGTAACTATGGCTACACCTTC.

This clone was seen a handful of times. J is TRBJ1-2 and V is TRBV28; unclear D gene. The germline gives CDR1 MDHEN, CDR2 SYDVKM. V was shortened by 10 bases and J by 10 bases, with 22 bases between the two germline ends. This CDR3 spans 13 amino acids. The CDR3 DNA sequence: TGTGCCACCCCTAACGATCAGGCCGGGGACTACACCTTC. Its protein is CATPNDQAGDYTF.

CDR3 in DNA: TGCGCCAGCAGCTCGTTAGCGGGAGGGCCGTCCGGGGAGCTGTTTTTT. This translates into CASSSLAGGPSGELFF. The chain carries TRBV5-1 and TRBJ2-2; TRBD2 agrees at 11 bases. The V segment lost 3 bases and the J segment 6 bases; nucleotides outside the gene matches: 7. The CDR3 is made up of 16 amino acids. From germline, CDR1 is SGHRS and CDR2 YFSETQ. Variable domain in full (rest from reference TRBV5-1 and TRBJ2-2): KAGVTQTPRYLIKTRGQQVTLSCSPISGHRSVSWYQQTPGQGLQFLFEYFSETQRNKGNFPGRFSGRQFSNSRSEMNVSTLELGDSALYLCASSSLAGGPSGELFFGEGSRLTVL.

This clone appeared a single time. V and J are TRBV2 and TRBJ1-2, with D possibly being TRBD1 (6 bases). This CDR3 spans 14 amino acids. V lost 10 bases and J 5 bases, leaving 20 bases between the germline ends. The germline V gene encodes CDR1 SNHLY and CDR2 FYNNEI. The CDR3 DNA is TGTGCCACCAGACAGGACCGACTAAGTTATGGCTACACCTTC. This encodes CATRQDRLSYGYTF.

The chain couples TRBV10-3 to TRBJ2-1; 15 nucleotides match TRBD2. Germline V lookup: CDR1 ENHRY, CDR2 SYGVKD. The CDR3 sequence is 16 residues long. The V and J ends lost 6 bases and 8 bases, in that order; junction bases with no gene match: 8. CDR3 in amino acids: CAISGRGLAGGDEQFF. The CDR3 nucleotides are TGTGCCATCAGCGGACGAGGACTAGCGGGAGGGGATGAGCAGTTCTTC.

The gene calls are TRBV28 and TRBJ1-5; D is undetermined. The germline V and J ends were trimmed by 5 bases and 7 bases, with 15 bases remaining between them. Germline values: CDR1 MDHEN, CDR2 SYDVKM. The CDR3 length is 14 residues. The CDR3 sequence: CASSPRLGVQPQHF. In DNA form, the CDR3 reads TGTGCCAGCAGTCCCCGGCTAGGTGTACAGCCCCAGCATTTT.

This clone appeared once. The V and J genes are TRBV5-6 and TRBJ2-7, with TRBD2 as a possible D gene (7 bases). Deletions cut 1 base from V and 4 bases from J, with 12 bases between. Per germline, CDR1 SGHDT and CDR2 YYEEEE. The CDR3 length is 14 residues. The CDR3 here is CASSLFAGAYEQYF. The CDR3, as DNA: TGTGCCAGCAGCTTGTTCGCGGGGGCTTACGAGCAGTACTTC. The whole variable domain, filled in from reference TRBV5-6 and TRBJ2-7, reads DAGVTQSPTHLIKTRGQQVTLRCSPKSGHDTVSWYQQALGQGPQFIFQYYEEEERQRGNFPDRFSGHQFPNYSSELNVNALLLGDSALYLCASSLFAGAYEQYFGPGTRLTVT.

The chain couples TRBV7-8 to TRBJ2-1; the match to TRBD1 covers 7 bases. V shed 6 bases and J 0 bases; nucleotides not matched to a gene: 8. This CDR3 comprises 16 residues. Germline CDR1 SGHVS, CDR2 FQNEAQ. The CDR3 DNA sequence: TGTGCCAGCAGAGAAGGCGACAGGGACTCCTACAATGAGCAGTTCTTC. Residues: CASREGDRDSYNEQFF.

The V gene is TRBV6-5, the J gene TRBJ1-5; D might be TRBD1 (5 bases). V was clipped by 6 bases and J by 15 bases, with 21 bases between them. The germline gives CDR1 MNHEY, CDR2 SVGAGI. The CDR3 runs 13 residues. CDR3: CASRDGGDVIGHF. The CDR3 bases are TGTGCCAGCAGGGACGGTGGGGACGTAATTGGGCATTTT.

CDR3 bases: TGCGCCAGCAGCTTGGCGACAGGGGCGTCTGGGGCCAACGTCCTGACTTTC. The encoded protein is CASSLATGASGANVLTF. The chain employs TRBV5-1 and TRBJ2-6; 8 bases are shared with TRBD1. The ends lost 0 bases at V and 1 base at J; junction bases unmatched: 3. This CDR3 spans 17 amino acids. The germline CDR1 and CDR2 sequences are SGHRS and YFSETQ.

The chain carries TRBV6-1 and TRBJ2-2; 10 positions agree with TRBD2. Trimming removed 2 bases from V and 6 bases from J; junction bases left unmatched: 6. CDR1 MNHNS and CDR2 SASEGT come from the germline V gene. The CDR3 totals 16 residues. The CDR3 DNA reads TGTGCCAGCAGTGAACTTCCTAGCGGGAGCCCCGGGGAGCTGTTTTTT. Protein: CASSELPSGSPGELFF.

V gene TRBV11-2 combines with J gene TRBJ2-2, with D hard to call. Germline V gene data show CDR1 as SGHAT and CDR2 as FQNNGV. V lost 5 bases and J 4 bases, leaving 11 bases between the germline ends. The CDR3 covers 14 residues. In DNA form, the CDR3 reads TGTGCCAGCAGCATAGGGTGGAGCACCGGGGAGCTGTTTTTT. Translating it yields CASSIGWSTGELFF.